Given below is one T cell receptor (beta chain) in context. This clone occurred a few times. Its antigen is still unknown. Base qualities are not recorded, but no much larger clone differs from it by a single base. The data are from a study of cytomegalovirus exposure and HLA in healthy donors (dated by TCRdb to about 2017). A note on the overall study: According to an earlier analysis of 587 of the donors, about 179 million T cells yielded some 110 million unique TCR beta sequences and around 300 Gb of sequence data. To predict cytomegalovirus infection status, the study combined high-throughput TCR immunosequencing, statistical association of individual TCRs with disease status, and machine learning. A separate validation cohort of more than 100 different subjects was used in addition to the 666-subject first cohort. About five DR-DQ haplotypes were handled as single units for association and clustering because linkage in the cohort was strong. A later genetic analysis took genome-wide SNP genotypes for about three fifths of the 666 donors and used that subset as a discovery cohort. In the later analysis, no new phenotypic data were used to find candidate immune exposures; instead, reliance was placed on TCR beta sequences and their occurrence across donors. The T cell repertoires of under 750 subjects were profiled by immunosequencing and related to cytomegalovirus serostatus. An early release that covered around 590 HLA-typed donors contained approximately 290 gigabases of sequencing data and about 84 million unique TCR sequences. Every repertoire in the discovery cohort had been generated on one and the same sequencing platform. A later analysis re-analyzed previously published TCR beta repertoires from approximately 670 donors and added high-resolution HLA genotyping to study TCR occurrence patterns. An earlier analysis of 500 to 750 of the donors applied high-throughput TCR beta sequencing to assess whether each TCR beta V gene segment acted as functional or pseudogenic. HLA typing covered class I and class II loci at four-digit resolution. Among the roughly 400 genotyped donors, roughly 80% belonged to the genetic ancestry cluster associated with self-reported Caucasian donors. Typing coverage differed by locus: A, B, C, DRB1 and DQB1 were typed in roughly 620-630 donors, DQA1 in 500 to 550, DPA1 in some 600, and DPB1 in 472. Donor age, sex, ethnicity and CMV serostatus were compiled alongside the repertoire data. The study aimed to test whether signatures of past pathogen exposure could be identified by cataloging public T cell receptors. On average, roughly 200,000 unique TCR beta nucleotide sequences were sequenced per donor among about 400 genotyped donors of the cohort, with roughly 20% of those sequences being non-productive. What the authors observed across the whole study: A further reported finding was that TCR beta sequences accurately predicted the HLA-A and HLA-B alleles for most subjects in the first cohort. In vitro tests confirmed that a few of the cytomegalovirus-associated TCR beta chains recognize cytomegalovirus antigens. Several of the top co-occurrence clusters appeared to be linked to parvovirus B19, influenza, CMV and Epstein-Barr virus, according to a later analysis. Specific HLA alleles were associated with 15,000 to 20,000 TCR beta sequences at a false discovery rate of 0.05 in a later analysis. Because HLA typing was unavailable for some donors at each locus, only the typed subset was used in association tests. A total of some 180 TCR beta chains were listed by the study as associated with cytomegalovirus. This cohort had only TCR beta chains sequenced, and the lack of alpha or paired-chain data limited which features could be detected. Because counts were too low, around 17 rarely observed V segments, including chromosome 9 orphons, were left out of the earlier analysis of roughly 600 of the donors. In both the original and validation cohorts, the classifier was reported to diagnose cytomegalovirus status with high specificity and sensitivity. A later genetic analysis associated a missense DCLRE1C variant with V-gene and J-gene trimming of TCR beta chains, and an independent cohort replicated the association. According to the authors, the approach could potentially be generalized to other disease states and immunological phenotypes. The sequencing pipeline was judged likely to have produced a cluster of highly shared sequence variants as a technical artifact. Linkage disequilibrium might explain the correlated functional status among segregating V segments, but an unknown experimental factor could not be ruled out. Presence/absence analyses assumed roughly uniform sequencing depth across donors, an assumption that may not hold. In a later analysis, most CMV-associated TCR beta chains were found to appear HLA-restricted, with HLA associations seemingly driven largely by CMV exposure. While some public TCRs were present in many individuals, most TCR sequences turned up only very rarely across donors. When HLA alleles, especially DR and DQ, strongly co-occurred, attributing TCR associations to individual alleles was difficult. According to a later analysis, TCR association rates differed among HLA loci, with DRB1 alleles showing the most associated TCRs and HLA-C alleles showing the fewest. According to a later genetic analysis, donors in an Asian-associated ancestry cluster had fewer N-insertions in productive TCRs than the approximately 650-donor mean. CMV serostatus was the only immune exposure information available for the cohort. In an earlier analysis of approximately 590 of the donors, most TCR beta V segments appeared in productive rearrangements about 87% or about 30% of the time, broadly matching IMGT annotations. Compared with equally common non-associated chains, HLA-associated TCR beta chains in a later analysis were more clonally expanded and had lower generation probabilities.

The cohort comprised some 680 healthy bone marrow donors. At the time of sampling, all cohort members were nominally healthy, though unrecorded immune exposures were likely present. The donor was CMV seropositive and belonged to the group of a few hundred seropositive cohort members. Every donor gave a peripheral blood sample, and the peripheral blood mononuclear cells from that sample were used for TCR beta sequencing. Genomic DNA was extracted from the blood cell samples with the Qiagen DNeasy Blood Extraction Kit. The library was built by means of the immunoSEQ multiplex PCR assay. A mixture of 60 forward primers for TCR Vbeta segments and 13 reverse primers for TCR Jbeta segments was used in the multiplex PCR. A multiplex PCR assay on genomic DNA amplified the CDR3 region of rearranged TCR beta genes. On the Illumina HiSeq System, the amplified TCR beta libraries were sequenced as 87-base-pair reads. Per the original workflow: A later analysis tallied tens of millions of unique TCR beta chains across the 666 repertoires, and approximately 12 million of those chains were shared by two or more donors. To remove PCR and sequencing errors, raw reads were error-corrected and collapsed into unique sequences using a nearest-neighbor algorithm that merged closely related sequences. V, D and J gene segments were assigned by aligning CDR3 sequences to IMGT reference sequences. For a sequence to be retained, a match of at least six nucleotides was required to both a V gene segment and a J gene segment. A rearrangement counted as productive if the CDR3 had no stop codons and remained in frame with V and J, and every other rearrangement counted as non-productive. Following IMGT convention, CDR3 was defined as the stretch from the second conserved V-encoded cysteine to the conserved J-encoded phenylalanine. The earlier analysis of roughly 590 of the donors excluded any sequence lacking an unambiguous match to a single V gene segment. An earlier analysis of about 590 of the donors classified V segments as functional when productive rearrangements were above 56.7% and as segregating when the standard deviation between donors was above 5%. A statistical classification framework was built to diagnose cytomegalovirus status from the catalog of TCR beta chain sequences. In a later analysis, TCR nucleotide sequences were compared against IMGT/GENE-DB human TR gene sequences so that V and J genes could be assigned. The TCRdist pipeline was used in a later analysis to assign CDR3 sequences and most-parsimonious VDJ recombination scenarios. In a later analysis, every TCR beta chain was defined by the combination of its CDR3 amino acid sequence and its V-gene family, and reads without a unique V-gene family were dropped. In a later analysis, fewer than 650 highly shared, low-generation-probability nucleotide sequences were removed to address suspected cross-contamination and a sequencing artifact. A later analysis calculated a clonal expansion index for each public chain from normalized within-repertoire ranks of inferred template counts. In a later analysis, generation probabilities were computed with a VDJ recombination model fitted to out-of-frame rearrangements, and the resulting probabilities were checked against IGoR. In a later analysis, hypergeometric tests were used to score TCR-TCR, TCR-HLA and TCR-CMV co-occurrence, with a repertoire-size bias correction applied to TCR pairs. To estimate false discovery rates, a later analysis permuted the HLA or CMV assignments 20 times. In a later analysis, co-occurring TCRs were grouped using DBSCAN, and TCRdist sequence similarity was added for clustering within HLA-allele-positive subsets. Repertoires with fewer than 30,000 or more than 120,000 public chains were left out of co-occurrence clustering, as were about 5 repertoires with anomalous nucleotide sharing. TCRdb stores this immuneACCESS table with in-frame sequences only. Part of the clones is absent; in the studies checked, under half of the shortfall reflects unresolved V genes, and no reason is known for the rest. V and J calls and clone size are given by that table; D and trimming were obtained from the DNA. For this sample the table gives approximately 120,000 clones, of which 75% to 85% were detected only once. In total, the top ten clones hold under 9.5% of the sample.

This TCR came from a woman aged 45-65 years in good health and CMV-seropositive. The sample comprised PBMCs.

The DNA is as follows: TGTGCCAGCAGCCTACGGACTAGCGCCAATGAGCAGTTCTTC. This translates into CASSLRTSANEQFF. Here the chain combines TRBV9 and TRBJ2-1, and 9 bases in between align with TRBD2. Trimming removed 4 bases from V and 6 bases from J; the gene matches leave 5 bases unexplained. Measured from the cysteine to the phenylalanine, the CDR3 is 14 residues long. Here the CDR3 DNA is all that survives: 42 bases in frame from base 1. The germline V gene provides CDR1 SGDLS and CDR2 YYNGEE.